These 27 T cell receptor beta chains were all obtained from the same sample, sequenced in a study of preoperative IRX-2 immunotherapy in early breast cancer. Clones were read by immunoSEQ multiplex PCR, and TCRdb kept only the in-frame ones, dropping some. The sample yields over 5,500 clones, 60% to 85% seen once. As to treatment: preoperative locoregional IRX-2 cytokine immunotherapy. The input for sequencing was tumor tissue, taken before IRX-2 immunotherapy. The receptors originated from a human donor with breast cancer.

CDR3 sequence reads: CASSPEAALNYGYTF. The CDR3 bases are TGTGCCAGCAGCCCCGAAGCGGCCTTAAACTATGGCTACACCTTC. This sequence joins TRBV7-7 and TRBJ1-2; D is unresolved. CDR1 SSHAT and CDR2 FNYEAQ come from the germline V gene (reference sequence). The CDR3 extends over 15 amino acids. V lost 5 bases, J lost 2 bases, and 15 bases lay in between. Filled out from reference TRBV7-7 and TRBJ1-2, the complete variable domain reads GAGVSQSPRYKVTKRGQDVTLRCDPISSHATLYWYQQALGQGPEFLTYFNYEAQPDKSGLPSDRFSAERPEGSISTLTIQRTEQRDSAMYRCASSPEAALNYGYTFGSGTRLTVV.

CDR3 sequence: CATSREWAGGGDTQYF. The CDR3 nucleotides are TGTGCCACCAGCAGAGAATGGGCGGGCGGTGGGGATACGCAGTATTTT. The chain combines TRBV15 with TRBJ2-3; possible D gene TRBD2, 5 bases. Trimming left V 0 bases short and J 6 bases short, with 16 bases between. The CDR3 extends over 16 amino acids. The V gene's germline CDR1 is LNHNV and CDR2 YYDKDF (reference sequence).

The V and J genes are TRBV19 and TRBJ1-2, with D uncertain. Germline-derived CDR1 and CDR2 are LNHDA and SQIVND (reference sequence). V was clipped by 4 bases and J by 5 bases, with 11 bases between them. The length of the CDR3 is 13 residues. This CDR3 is CASSKDEFYGYTF. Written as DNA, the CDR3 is TGTGCCAGTAGTAAGGATGAGTTTTATGGCTACACCTTC.

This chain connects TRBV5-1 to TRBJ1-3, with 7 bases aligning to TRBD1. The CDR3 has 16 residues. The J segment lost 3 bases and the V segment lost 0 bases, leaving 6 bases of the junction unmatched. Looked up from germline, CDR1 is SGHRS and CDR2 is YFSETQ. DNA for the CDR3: TGCGCCAGCAGCTTGGGGGTACAGGGGCTTGGAAACACCATATATTTT. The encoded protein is CASSLGVQGLGNTIYF.

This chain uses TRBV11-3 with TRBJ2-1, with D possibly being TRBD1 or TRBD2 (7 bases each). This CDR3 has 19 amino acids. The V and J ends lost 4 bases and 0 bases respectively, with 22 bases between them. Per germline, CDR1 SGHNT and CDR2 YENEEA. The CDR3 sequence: CASSWGGQTSPASYNEQFF. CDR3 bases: TGTGCCAGCAGCTGGGGGGGACAGACCTCACCCGCCTCCTACAATGAGCAGTTCTTC.

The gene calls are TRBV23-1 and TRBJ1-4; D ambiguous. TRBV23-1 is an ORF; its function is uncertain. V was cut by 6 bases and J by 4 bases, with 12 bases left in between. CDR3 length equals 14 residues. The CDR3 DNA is TGCGCCAGCAGCGATGCAGGACTTAATGAAAAACTGTTTTTT. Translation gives CASSDAGLNEKLFF.

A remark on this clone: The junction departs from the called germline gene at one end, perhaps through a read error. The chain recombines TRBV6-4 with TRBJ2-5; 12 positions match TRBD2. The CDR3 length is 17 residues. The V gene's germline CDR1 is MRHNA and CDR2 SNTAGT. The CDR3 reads CAISDPTGLAGQETQYF. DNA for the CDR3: TGTGCCATCAGTGACCCGACGGGACTAGCGGGCCAAGAGACCCAGTACTTC.

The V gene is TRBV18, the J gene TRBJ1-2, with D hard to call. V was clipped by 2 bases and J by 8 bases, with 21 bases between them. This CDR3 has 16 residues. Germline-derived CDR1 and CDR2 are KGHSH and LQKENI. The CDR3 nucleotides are TGTGCCAGCTCACCAAACGTCTTCAAGTCGGGAGGGGGCTACACCTTC. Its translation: CASSPNVFKSGGGYTF. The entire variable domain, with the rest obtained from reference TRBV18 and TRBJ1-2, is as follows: NAGVMQNPRHLVRRRGQEARLRCSPMKGHSHVYWYRQLPEEGLKFMVYLQKENIIDESGMPKERFSAEFPKEGPSILRIQQVVRGDSAAYFCASSPNVFKSGGGYTFGSGTRLTVV.

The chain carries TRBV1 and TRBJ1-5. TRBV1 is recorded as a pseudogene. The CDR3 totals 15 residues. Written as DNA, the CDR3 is TGCGCCAGCAGCCAAGAGTTCGCCAGCAATCAGCCCCAGCATTTT. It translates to CASSQEFASNQPQHF.

CDR3: CASSRRAHTEAFF. CDR3 DNA sequence: TGTGCCAGTAGTAGGAGGGCCCACACTGAAGCTTTCTTT. V and J are TRBV19 and TRBJ1-1; D unclear. The CDR3 totals 13 residues. V shed 4 bases and J shed 3 bases, with 9 bases lying between them. Per germline, CDR1 LNHDA and CDR2 SQIVND (reference sequence).

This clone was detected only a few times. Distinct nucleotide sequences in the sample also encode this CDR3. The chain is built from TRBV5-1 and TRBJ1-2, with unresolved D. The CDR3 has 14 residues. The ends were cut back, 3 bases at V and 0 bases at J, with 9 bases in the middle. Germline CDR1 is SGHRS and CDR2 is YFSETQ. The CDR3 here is CASSSTAANYGYTF. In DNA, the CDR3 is TGCGCCAGCAGCTCAACGGCAGCTAACTATGGCTACACCTTC.

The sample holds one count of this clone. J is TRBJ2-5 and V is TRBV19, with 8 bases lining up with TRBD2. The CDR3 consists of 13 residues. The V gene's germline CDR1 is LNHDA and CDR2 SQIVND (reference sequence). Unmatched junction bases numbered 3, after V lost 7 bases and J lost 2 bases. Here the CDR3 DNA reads TGTGCCAGTACTCGGGGGGGTCAAGAGACCCAGTACTTC. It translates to CASTRGGQETQYF. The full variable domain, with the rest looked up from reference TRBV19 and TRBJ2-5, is DGGITQSPKYLFRKEGQNVTLSCEQNLNHDAMYWYRQDPGQGLRLIYYSQIVNDFQKGDIAEGYSVSREKKESFPLTVTSAQKNPTAFYLCASTRGGQETQYFGPGTRLLVL.

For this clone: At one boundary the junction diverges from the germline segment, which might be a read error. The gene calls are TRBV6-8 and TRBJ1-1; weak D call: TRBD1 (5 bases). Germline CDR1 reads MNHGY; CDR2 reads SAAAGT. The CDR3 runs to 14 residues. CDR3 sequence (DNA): TGTGCCATCAGTCGGGGGGGTGGATTGACTGAAGCTTTCTTT. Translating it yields CAISRGGGLTEAFF.

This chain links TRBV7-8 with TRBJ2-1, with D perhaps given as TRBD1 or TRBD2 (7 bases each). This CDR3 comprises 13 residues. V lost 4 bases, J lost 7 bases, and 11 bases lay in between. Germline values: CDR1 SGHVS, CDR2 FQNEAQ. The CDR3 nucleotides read TGTGCCAGCAGCTCCCAGGGGGGGAATGAGCAGTTCTTC. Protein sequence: CASSSQGGNEQFF.

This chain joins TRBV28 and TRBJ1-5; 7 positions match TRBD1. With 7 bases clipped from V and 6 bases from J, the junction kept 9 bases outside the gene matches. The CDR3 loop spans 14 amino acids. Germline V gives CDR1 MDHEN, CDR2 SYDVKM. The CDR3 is CASIGRQGTQPQHF. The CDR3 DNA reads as TGTGCCAGCATTGGGAGACAGGGCACTCAGCCCCAGCATTTT.

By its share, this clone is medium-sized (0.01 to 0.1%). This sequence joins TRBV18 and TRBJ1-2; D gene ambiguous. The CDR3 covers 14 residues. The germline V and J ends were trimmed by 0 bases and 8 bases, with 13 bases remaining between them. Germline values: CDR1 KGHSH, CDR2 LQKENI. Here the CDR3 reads CASSPPGNRRGYTF. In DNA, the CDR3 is TGTGCCAGCTCACCACCGGGGAATCGACGGGGCTACACCTTC.

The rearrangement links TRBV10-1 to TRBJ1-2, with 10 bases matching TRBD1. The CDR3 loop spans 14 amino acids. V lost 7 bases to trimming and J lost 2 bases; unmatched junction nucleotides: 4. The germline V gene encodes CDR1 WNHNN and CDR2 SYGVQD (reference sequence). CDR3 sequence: CASMGQGRNYGYTF. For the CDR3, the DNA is TGCGCCAGCATGGGACAGGGGCGAAACTATGGCTACACCTTC.

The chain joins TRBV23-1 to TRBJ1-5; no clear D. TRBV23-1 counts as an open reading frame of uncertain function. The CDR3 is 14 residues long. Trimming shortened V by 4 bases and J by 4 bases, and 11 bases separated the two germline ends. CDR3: CASSPPGGNQPQHF. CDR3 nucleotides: TGCGCCAGCAGTCCGCCAGGCGGGAATCAGCCCCAGCATTTT.

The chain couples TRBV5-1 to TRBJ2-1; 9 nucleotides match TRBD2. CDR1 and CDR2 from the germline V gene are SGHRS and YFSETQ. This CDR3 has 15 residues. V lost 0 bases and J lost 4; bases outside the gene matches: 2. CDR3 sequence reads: CASSLGLAGYNEQFF. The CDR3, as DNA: TGCGCCAGCAGCTTGGGGCTAGCGGGGTACAATGAGCAGTTCTTC.

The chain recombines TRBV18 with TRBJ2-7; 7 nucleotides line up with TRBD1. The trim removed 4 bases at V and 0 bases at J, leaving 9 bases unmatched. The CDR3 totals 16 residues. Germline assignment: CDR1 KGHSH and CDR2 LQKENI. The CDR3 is CASSQRQGSNSYEQYF. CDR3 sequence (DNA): TGTGCCAGCTCACAACGACAGGGTAGCAACTCCTACGAGCAGTACTTC.

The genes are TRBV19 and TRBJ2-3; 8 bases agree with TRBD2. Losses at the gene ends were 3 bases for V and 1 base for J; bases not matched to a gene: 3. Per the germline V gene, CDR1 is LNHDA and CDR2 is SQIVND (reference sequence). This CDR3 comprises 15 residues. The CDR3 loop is CASSIRGGRTDTQYF. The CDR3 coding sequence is TGTGCCAGTAGTATTCGGGGGGGGCGCACAGATACGCAGTATTTT.

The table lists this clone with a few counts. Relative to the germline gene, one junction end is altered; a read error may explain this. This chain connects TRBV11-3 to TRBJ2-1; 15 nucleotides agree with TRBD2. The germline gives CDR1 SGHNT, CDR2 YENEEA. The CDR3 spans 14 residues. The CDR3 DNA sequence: TGTGCCAGCAGCCTTACCGGGACTAGCGGGGGGACCGTCTTC. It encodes CASSLTGTSGGTVF.

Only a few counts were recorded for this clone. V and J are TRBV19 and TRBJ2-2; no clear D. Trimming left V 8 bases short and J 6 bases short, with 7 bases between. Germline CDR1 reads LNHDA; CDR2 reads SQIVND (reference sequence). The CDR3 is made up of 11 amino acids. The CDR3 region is CASGRSGELFF. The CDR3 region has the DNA TGTGCCAGTGGGCGCTCCGGGGAGCTGTTTTTT.

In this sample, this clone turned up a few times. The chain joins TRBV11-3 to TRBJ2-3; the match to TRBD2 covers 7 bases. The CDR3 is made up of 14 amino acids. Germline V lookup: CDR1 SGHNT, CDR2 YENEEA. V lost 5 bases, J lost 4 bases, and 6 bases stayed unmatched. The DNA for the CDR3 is TGTGCCAGCAGCACAACTAGCGATCCAGATACGCAGTATTTT. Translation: CASSTTSDPDTQYF. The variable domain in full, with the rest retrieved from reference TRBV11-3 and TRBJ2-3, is EAGVVQSPRYKIIEKKQPVAFWCNPISGHNTLYWYLQNLGQGPELLIRYENEEAVDDSQLPKDRFSAERLKGVDSTLKIQPAELGDSAVYLCASSTTSDPDTQYFGPGTRLTVL.

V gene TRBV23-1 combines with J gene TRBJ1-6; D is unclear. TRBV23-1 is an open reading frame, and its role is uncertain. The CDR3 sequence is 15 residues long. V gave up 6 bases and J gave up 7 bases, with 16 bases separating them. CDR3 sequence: CASSFGGLTNSPLHF. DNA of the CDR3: TGCGCCAGCAGCTTTGGCGGGCTCACCAATTCACCCCTCCACTTT.

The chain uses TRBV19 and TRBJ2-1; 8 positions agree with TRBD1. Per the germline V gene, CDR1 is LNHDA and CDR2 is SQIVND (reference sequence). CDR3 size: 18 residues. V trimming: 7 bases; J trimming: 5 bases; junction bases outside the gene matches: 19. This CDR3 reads CASIGWQGASGVDNEQFF. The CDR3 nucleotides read TGTGCCAGTATTGGTTGGCAGGGGGCTTCGGGAGTAGACAATGAGCAGTTCTTC.

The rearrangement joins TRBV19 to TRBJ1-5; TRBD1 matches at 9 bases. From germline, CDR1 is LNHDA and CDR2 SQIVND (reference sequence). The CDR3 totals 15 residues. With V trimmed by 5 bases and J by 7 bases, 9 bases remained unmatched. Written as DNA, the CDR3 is TGTGCCAGTAGTTATCCCGGACAGGGGATCCAGCCCCAGCATTTT. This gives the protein CASSYPGQGIQPQHF.